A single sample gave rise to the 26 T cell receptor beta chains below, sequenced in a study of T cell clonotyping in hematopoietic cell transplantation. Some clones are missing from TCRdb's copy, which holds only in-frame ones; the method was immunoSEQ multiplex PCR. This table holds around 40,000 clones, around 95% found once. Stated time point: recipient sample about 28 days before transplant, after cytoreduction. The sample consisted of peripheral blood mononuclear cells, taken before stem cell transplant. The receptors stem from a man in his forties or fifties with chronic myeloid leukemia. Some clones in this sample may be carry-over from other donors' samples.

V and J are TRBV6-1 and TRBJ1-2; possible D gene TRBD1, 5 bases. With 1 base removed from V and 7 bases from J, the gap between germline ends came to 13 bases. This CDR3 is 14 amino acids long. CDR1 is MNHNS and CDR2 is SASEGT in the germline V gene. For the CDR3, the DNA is TGTGCCAGCAGTGAAGATTGGGGGAGCGGTGGCTACACCTTC. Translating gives CASSEDWGSGGYTF.

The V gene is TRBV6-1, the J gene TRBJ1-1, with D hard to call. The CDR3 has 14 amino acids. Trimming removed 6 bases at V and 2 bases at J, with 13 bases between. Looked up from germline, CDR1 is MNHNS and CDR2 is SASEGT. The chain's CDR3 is CASSLLQGNTEAFF. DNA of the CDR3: TGTGCCAGCAGCCTGTTACAAGGCAACACTGAAGCTTTCTTT.

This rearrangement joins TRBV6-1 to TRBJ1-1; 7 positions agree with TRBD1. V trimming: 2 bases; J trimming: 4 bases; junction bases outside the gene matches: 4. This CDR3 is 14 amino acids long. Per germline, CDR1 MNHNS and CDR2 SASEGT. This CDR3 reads CASSEPTGSTEAFF. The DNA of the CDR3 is TGTGCCAGCAGTGAACCGACAGGGTCCACTGAAGCTTTCTTT.

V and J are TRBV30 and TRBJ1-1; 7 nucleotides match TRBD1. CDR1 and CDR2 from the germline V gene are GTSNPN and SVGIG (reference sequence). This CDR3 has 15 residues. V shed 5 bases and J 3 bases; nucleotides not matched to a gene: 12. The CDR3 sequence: CAWDPYRGGDTEAFF. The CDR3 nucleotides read TGTGCCTGGGACCCCTACAGGGGAGGGGACACTGAAGCTTTCTTT. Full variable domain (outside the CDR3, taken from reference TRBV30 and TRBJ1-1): SQTIHQWPATLVQPVGSPLSLECTVEGTSNPNLYWYRQAAGRGLQLLFYSVGIGQISSEVPQNLSASRPQDRQFILSSKKLLLSDSGFYLCAWDPYRGGDTEAFFGQGTRLTVV.

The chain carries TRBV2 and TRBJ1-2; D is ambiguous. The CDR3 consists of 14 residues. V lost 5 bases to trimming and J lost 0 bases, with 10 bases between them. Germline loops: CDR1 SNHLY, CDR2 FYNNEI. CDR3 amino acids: CASSTFVANYGYTF. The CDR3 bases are TGTGCCAGCAGTACTTTTGTAGCTAACTATGGCTACACCTTC.

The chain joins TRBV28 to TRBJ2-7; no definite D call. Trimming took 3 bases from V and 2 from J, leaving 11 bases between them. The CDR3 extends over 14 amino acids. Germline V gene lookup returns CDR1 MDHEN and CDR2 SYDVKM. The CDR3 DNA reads TGTGCCAGCAGTTTGTTTGGTACAACCTACGAGCAGTACTTC. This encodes CASSLFGTTYEQYF. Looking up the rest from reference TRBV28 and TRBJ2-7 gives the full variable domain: DVKVTQSSRYLVKRTGEKVFLECVQDMDHENMFWYRQDPGLGLRLIYFSYDVKMKEKGDIPEGYSVSREKKERFSLILESASTNQTSMYLCASSLFGTTYEQYFGPGTRLTVT.

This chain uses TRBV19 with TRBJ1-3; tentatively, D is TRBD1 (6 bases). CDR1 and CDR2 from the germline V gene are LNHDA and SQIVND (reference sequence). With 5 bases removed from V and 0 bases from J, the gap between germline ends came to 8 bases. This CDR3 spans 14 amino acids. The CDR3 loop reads CASSGQPSGNTIYF. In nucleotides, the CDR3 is TGTGCCAGTAGTGGACAGCCCTCTGGAAACACCATATATTTT.

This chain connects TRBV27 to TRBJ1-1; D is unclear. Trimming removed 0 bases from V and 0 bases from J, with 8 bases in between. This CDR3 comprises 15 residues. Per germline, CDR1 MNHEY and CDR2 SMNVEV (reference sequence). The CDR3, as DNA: TGTGCCAGCAGTTTATCGGGCGGTCTGAACACTGAAGCTTTCTTT. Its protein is CASSLSGGLNTEAFF.

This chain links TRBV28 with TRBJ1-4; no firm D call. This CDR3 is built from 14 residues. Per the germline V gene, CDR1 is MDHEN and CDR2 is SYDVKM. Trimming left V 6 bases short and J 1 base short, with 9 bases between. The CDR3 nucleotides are TGTGCCAGCAGCCCAGTAGGAACTAATGAAAAACTGTTTTTT. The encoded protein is CASSPVGTNEKLFF.

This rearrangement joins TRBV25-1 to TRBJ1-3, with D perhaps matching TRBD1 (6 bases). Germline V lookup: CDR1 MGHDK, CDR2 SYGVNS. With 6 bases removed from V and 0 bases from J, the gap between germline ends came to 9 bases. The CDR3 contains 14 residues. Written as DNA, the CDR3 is TGTGCCAGCAGGGACAGTTCCTCTGGAAACACCATATATTTT. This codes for CASRDSSSGNTIYF.

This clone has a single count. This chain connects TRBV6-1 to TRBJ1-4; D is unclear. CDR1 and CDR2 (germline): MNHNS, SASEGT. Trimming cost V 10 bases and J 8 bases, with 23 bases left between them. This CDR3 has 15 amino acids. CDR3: CATGPGLGFREKLFF. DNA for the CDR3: TGTGCCACCGGCCCGGGGTTGGGCTTTAGGGAAAAACTGTTTTTT.

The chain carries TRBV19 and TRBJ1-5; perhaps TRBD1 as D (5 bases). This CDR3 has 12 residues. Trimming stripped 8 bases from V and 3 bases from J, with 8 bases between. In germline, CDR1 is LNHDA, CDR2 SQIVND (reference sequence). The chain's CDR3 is CASGGSNQPQHF. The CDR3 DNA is TGTGCCAGTGGGGGGTCCAATCAGCCCCAGCATTTT. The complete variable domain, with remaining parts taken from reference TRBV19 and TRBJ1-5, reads DGGITQSPKYLFRKEGQNVTLSCEQNLNHDAMYWYRQDPGQGLRLIYYSQIVNDFQKGDIAEGYSVSREKKESFPLTVTSAQKNPTAFYLCASGGSNQPQHFGDGTRLSIL.

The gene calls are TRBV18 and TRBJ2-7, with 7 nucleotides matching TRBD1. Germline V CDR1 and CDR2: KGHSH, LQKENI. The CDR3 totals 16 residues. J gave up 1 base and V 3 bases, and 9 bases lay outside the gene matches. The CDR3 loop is CASSPLGGRGSYEQYF. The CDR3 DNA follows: TGTGCCAGCTCACCCCTAGGGGGCAGGGGTTCCTACGAGCAGTACTTC.

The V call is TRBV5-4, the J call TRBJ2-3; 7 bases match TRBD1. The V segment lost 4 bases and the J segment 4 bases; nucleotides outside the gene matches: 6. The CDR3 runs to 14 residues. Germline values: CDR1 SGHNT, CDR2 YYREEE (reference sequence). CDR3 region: CASSRVQGADTQYF. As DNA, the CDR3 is TGTGCCAGCAGCCGCGTTCAGGGGGCAGATACGCAGTATTTT. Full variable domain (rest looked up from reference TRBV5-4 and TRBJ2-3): ETGVTQSPTHLIKTRGQQVTLRCSSQSGHNTVSWYQQALGQGPQFIFQYYREEENGRGNFPPRFSGLQFPNYSSELNVNALELDDSALYLCASSRVQGADTQYFGPGTRLTVL.

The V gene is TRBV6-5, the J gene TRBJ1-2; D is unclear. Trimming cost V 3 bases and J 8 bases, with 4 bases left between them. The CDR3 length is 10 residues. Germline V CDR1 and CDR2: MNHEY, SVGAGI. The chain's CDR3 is CASSYGGYTF. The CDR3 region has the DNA TGTGCCAGCAGTTATGGGGGCTACACCTTC.

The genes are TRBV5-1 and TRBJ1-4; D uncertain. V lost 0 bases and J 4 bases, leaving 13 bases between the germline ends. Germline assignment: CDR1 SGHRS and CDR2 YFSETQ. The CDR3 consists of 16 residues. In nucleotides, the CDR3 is TGCGCCAGCAGCTTGGTTCCAGGCAGTTTTAATGAAAAACTGTTTTTT. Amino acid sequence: CASSLVPGSFNEKLFF.

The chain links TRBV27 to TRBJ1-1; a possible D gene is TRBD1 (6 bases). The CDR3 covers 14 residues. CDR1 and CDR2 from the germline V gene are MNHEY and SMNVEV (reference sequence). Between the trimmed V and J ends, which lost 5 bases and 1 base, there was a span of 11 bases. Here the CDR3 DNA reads TGTGCCAGCAGTCTCCTAGGGGGGAACACTGAAGCTTTCTTT. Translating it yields CASSLLGGNTEAFF.

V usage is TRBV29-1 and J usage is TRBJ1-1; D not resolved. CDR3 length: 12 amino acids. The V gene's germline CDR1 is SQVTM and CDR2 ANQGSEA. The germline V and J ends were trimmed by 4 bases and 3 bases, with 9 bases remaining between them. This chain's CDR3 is CSVVVTDTEAFF. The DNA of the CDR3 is TGCAGCGTTGTGGTGACTGACACTGAAGCTTTCTTT.

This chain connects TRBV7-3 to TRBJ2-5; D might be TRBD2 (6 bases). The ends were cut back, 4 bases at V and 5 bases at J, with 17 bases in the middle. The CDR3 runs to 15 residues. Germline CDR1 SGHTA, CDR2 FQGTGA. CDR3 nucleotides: TGTGCCAGCAGCTCCAACAATCAGGGAGGCGAGACCCAGTACTTC. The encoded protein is CASSSNNQGGETQYF.

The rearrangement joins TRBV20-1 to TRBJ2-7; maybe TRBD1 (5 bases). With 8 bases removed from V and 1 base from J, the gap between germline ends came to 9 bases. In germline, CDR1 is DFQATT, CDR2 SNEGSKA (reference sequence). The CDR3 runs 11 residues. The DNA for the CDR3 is TGCAGTACAGGAATTTCCTACGAGCAGTACTTC. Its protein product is CSTGISYEQYF.

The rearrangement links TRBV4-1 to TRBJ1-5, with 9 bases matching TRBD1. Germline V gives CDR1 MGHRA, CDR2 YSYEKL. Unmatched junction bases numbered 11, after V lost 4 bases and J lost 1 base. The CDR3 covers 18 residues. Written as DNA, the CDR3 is TGCGCCAGCAGCCGAACCCGGGACAGGGTGAACAGCAATCAGCCCCAGCATTTT. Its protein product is CASSRTRDRVNSNQPQHF.

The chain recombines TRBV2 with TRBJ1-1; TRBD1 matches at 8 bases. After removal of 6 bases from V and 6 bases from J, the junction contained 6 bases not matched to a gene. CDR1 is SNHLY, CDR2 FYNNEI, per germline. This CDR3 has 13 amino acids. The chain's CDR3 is CASRTGQAPEAFF. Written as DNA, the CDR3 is TGTGCCAGCAGGACGGGACAGGCCCCTGAAGCTTTCTTT.

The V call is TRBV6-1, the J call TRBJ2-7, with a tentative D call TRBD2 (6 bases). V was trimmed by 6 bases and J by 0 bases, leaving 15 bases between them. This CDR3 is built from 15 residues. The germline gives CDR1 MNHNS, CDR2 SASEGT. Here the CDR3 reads CASRMGDFNSYEQYF. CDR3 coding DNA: TGTGCCAGCAGAATGGGGGACTTCAACTCCTACGAGCAGTACTTC.

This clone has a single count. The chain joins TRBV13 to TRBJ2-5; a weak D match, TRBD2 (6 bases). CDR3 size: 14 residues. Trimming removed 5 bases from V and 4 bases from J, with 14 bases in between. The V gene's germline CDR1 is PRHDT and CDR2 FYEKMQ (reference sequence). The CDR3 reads CASSGRGVGETQYF. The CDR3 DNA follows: TGTGCCAGCAGCGGACGCGGGGTGGGAGAGACCCAGTACTTC.

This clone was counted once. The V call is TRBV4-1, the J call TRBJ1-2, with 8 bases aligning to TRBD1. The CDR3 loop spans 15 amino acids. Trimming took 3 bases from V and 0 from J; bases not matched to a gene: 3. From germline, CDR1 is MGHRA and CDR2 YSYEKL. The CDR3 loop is CASSQNRGSNYGYTF. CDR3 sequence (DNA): TGCGCCAGCAGCCAGAACAGGGGGTCTAACTATGGCTACACCTTC.

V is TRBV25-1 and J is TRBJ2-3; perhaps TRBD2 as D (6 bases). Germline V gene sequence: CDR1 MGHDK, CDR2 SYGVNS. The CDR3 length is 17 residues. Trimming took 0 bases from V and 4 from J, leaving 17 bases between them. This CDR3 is CASSEYPGLGRPDTQYF. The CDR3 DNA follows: TGTGCCAGCAGTGAATATCCGGGACTGGGCCGACCAGATACGCAGTATTTT.